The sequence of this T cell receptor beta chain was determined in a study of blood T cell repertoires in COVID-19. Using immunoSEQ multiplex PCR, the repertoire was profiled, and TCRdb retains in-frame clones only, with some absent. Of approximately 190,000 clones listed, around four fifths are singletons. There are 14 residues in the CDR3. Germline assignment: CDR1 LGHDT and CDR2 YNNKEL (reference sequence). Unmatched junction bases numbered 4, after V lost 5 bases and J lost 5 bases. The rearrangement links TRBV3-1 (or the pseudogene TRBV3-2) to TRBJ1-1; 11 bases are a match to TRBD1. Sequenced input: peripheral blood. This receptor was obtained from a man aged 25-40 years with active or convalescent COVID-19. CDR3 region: CASSWTGGETEAFF. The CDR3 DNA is TGTGCCAGCAGCTGGACAGGGGGCGAAACTGAAGCTTTCTTT.